The rows below give T cell receptor beta chains drawn from one sample of a study of shared clonotypes between healthy human individuals. The protocol was immunoSEQ multiplex PCR, while the TCRdb copy is restricted to in-frame clones and leaves out a portion. Here the sample spans 950,000 to 1,300,000 clones, 75% being singletons. The sequenced sample consisted of memory CD4+ T cells sorted from blood. The receptors were gathered from a man younger than 30 in good health. CDR3s include the opening cysteine and the closing phenylalanine or tryptophan.

V,J,CDR3
TRBV11-2,TRBJ1-1,CASSQATGQSTEAFF
TRBV29-1,TRBJ1-2,CSVGSGEGGYTF
TRBV30,TRBJ1-4,CAWSVQQGREKLFF
TRBV27,TRBJ1-1,CASSPYLDRAPEAFF
TRBV30,TRBJ1-6,CAWSRENSPLHF
TRBV11-2,TRBJ2-5,CASSWGTGETQYF
TRBV6-5,TRBJ1-2,CASSSWTGGLYGYTF
TRBV29-1,TRBJ1-5,CSVKGSQDQPQHF
TRBV7-2,TRBJ2-7,CASSLRSGYEQYF
TRBV5-1,TRBJ1-1,CASSFSQSNAEAFF
TRBV10-1,TRBJ2-1,CASSEQGNEQFF
TRBV29-1,TRBJ2-5,CSVEGGRDSIETQYF
TRBV6-1,TRBJ2-2,CASSDPGTRGTGELFF
TRBV15,TRBJ1-1,CATSRDTLMNTEAFF
TRBV5-8,TRBJ2-7,CASSGGQGREQYF
TRBV9,TRBJ2-1,CASSVGLAGKNEQFF
TRBV5-1,TRBJ1-6,CASSLGGANSPLHF
TRBV15,TRBJ1-6,CATSRGQVLNSPLHF
TRBV5-1,TRBJ2-7,CASSWDRGEQYF
TRBV5-4,TRBJ2-5,CASSLVESETQYF
TRBV4-3,TRBJ1-5,CASSQGTGNNQPQHF
TRBV4-2,TRBJ2-3,CASSQGEASGDTQYF
TRBV27,TRBJ2-7,CASSPAPDRGVDEQYF
TRBV2,TRBJ1-1,CASRSGQPEAFF
TRBV23-1,TRBJ1-1,CASSQSPGRRYTEAFF
TRBV6-5,TRBJ2-7,CASSYQPGPRNEQYF
TRBV6-4,TRBJ2-3,CASSLTRLLGKTQYF
TRBV12-5,TRBJ2-5,CASGFTLAGDSSETQYF
TRBV10-3,TRBJ2-5,CAISESEAAPETQYF
TRBV7-8,TRBJ2-7,CASSLVLPAPYVEQYF
TRBV7-9,TRBJ1-1,CASSLEAGNTEAFF
TRBV2,TRBJ2-3,CASSGTSGGPGTQYF
TRBV28,TRBJ2-3,CASSLTSGGLDTQYF
TRBV27,TRBJ1-1,CASSHLMNTEAFF
TRBV5-1,TRBJ2-1,CASSLAGSPYNEQFF
TRBV11-2,TRBJ1-1,CASSTTQGGTEAFF
TRBV19,TRBJ2-5,CASSTGLAGQETQYF
TRBV18,TRBJ1-2,CASSPGQGADGYTF
TRBV11-2,TRBJ1-6,CASSLGTGNNAPLHF
TRBV5-4,TRBJ2-5,CASSLESYETQYF
TRBV10-3,TRBJ1-6,CAINEGQSSLHF
TRBV6-6,TRBJ1-3,CASSSRDGNTIYF
TRBV7-3,TRBJ2-1,CASSFYGTSGGQQFF
TRBV10-3,TRBJ1-1,CAITRAENTEAFF
TRBV5-4,TRBJ2-1,CASSLRDRSSYNEQFF
TRBV19,TRBJ2-1,CASSMDKGPPYNEQFF
TRBV28,TRBJ1-5,CASSLGGKPQHF
TRBV15,TRBJ2-1,CATSKRGLPPNEQFF
TRBV6-1,TRBJ2-5,CASSESRLAQYF
TRBV7-8,TRBJ2-2,CASSLRQVANTGELFF
TRBV11-2,TRBJ1-1,CASSLGTGLGTEAFF
TRBV25-1,TRBJ2-5,CASSPQETQYF